This TCR beta chain was recorded in a study of CD8 T cells in ankylosing spondylitis. Scientists made TCR beta libraries using quantitative 5'-RACE with molecular barcodes. TCRdb redid the calling of the 5' RACE reads with MiXCR, one entry per CDR3 protein. The sample lists roughly 400,000 distinct CDR3 sequences; 20% to 25% were seen once. On this clonotype itself: Its antigen remains unknown.

Germline V gene data show CDR1 as SGHAT and CDR2 as FQNNGV. Trimming shortened V by 5 bases and J by 2 bases, and 10 bases separated the two germline ends. This CDR3 contains 13 residues. Overall study results and limits: In ankylosing spondylitis patients, matched synovial fluid reportedly showed significant enrichment of disease-linked clones. Disease-linked clones proved CD8+ and comparatively uncommon in peripheral blood. Earlier studies detected some motif variants in reactive arthritis synovial fluid and blood. Ankylosing spondylitis blood appeared to be characterized by a TCR beta motif of 7 to 9 highly homologous variants.

The sequenced sample was blood, either unsorted or a sorted T cell fraction (not recorded which). The J gene is TRBJ2-7, the V gene TRBV11-2; D call uncertain. The source is a male donor with ankylosing spondylitis. CDR3 amino acids: CASSPRPPYEQYF. CDR3 coding DNA: TGTGCCAGCAGCCCGCGCCCCCCCTACGAGCAGTACTTC.